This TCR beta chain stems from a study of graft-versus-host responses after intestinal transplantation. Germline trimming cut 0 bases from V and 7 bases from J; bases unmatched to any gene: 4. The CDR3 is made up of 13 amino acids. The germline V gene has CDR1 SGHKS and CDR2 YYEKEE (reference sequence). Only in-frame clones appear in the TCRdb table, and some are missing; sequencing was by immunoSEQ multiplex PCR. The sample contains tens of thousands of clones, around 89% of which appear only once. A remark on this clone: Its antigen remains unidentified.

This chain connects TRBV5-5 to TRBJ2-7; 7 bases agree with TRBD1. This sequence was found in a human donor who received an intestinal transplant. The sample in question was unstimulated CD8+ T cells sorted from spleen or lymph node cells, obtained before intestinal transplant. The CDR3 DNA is TGTGCCAGCAGCTTGGAGGGGGCCGGGGAGCAGTACTTC. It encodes CASSLEGAGEQYF.